These 3 T cell receptor beta chains came from one sample sequenced in a study of shared clonotypes between healthy human individuals. TCRdb keeps only in-frame clones here, not all; method: immunoSEQ multiplex PCR. The data contain over 1.4 million clones, around 97% of them singletons. The specimen was naive CD4+ T cells sorted from blood. Subset denoted: CD45RA+ positively selected. The receptors derive from a man aged 25 to 45 in good health.

The chain recombines TRBV11-3 with TRBJ2-5; 10 bases line up with TRBD1. Per the germline V gene, CDR1 is SGHNT and CDR2 is YENEEA. J gave up 2 bases and V 6 bases, and 12 bases lay outside the gene matches. CDR3 size: 17 residues. CDR3 region: CASSSGRTGGWQETQYF. The CDR3 DNA follows: TGTGCCAGCAGTTCGGGACGGACAGGGGGGTGGCAAGAGACCCAGTACTTC.

This clone appeared once. The gene calls are TRBV7-6 and TRBJ2-5; 9 bases fit TRBD1. With V trimmed by 7 bases and J by 4 bases, 7 bases remained unmatched. Germline loops: CDR1 SGHVS, CDR2 FNYEAQ. This CDR3 contains 14 residues. The CDR3 protein is CASTQGAPRETQYF. The CDR3 bases are TGTGCCAGCACACAGGGGGCCCCACGAGAGACCCAGTACTTC.

This clone is a singleton in its sample. The chain has TRBV5-5 and TRBJ2-1, with a tentative D call TRBD2 (6 bases). Trimming pared 5 bases from V and 2 bases from J, leaving 14 bases between. This CDR3 contains 15 residues. Looked up from germline, CDR1 is SGHKS and CDR2 is YYEKEE (reference sequence). The DNA of the CDR3 is TGTGCCAGCAGAATTAGCGGAAATCCCTACAATGAGCAGTTCTTC. Its protein product is CASRISGNPYNEQFF.